Sequencing of this T cell receptor (beta chain) was carried out in a study of vaccination effects on CD4 cells after COVID-19. Study-level findings and limits: Among infection- and vaccine-induced clones, marked clonal contraction occurred late after vaccination.

Viral peptide pools were used in the ViraFEST assay to expand antigen-specific CD4+ T cells, and sequencing came afterward. Once cultured for approximately ten days, the cells underwent separation to obtain CD4+ T cells. Each participant received a vaccine that was either BNT162b2 or mRNA-1273, given as two doses. People in the vaccine group had not been infected with SARS-CoV-2 before, and their nucleocapsid antibodies were negative. As to this clone: Its antigen is not known. The same CDR3 is also encoded by other DNA sequences in this sample.

Using immunoSEQ multiplex PCR, the repertoire was profiled, and TCRdb retains in-frame clones only, with some absent. The sample yields around 15,000 clones, 65% to 75% seen once. The sequence derives from a human donor who received a COVID-19 vaccine. The source material was CD4+ T cells from PBMCs cultured with HCoV-NL63 spike peptides, sampled after COVID-19 vaccination.

The CDR3 is CASSPGETQYF. CDR3 sequence (DNA): TGTGCCAGCTCACCCGGGGAGACCCAGTACTTC. The chain joins TRBV18 to TRBJ2-5; D not certain. V was trimmed by 3 bases and J by 5 bases, leaving 4 bases between them. CDR3 length: 11 residues. Germline V gene data show CDR1 as KGHSH and CDR2 as LQKENI.